This T cell receptor beta chain stems from a study of metastatic and nonmetastatic thyroid tumors. Study information: Malignant and benign thyroid patients had repertoires compared in peripheral blood and tumor or nodule tissue.

V was shortened by 7 bases and J by 4 bases, with 19 bases between the two germline ends. From germline, CDR1 is MNHNS and CDR2 SASEGT. CDR3 length: 16 residues. Nobody among the patients had been given any treatment before thyroid surgery. This clone was seen a few times. Its target is not known. The sample holds other DNA sequences that translate to the same CDR3. Authors' processing steps: What underpinned the distant-metastasis classifier for papillary thyroid cancer was the set of CDR3 differences across clinicopathological groups. TCRdb reanalyzed the PCR reads with MiXCR. The V and J calls and clone size come from TCRdb's table, not from the authors' own analysis. Seen here are approximately 58,000 clones, 20% observed once, and the top ten hold under 4.5%. Notes on the study in general: Significantly greater TCR beta diversity was reportedly found in malignant thyroid tumors than in benign nodules (in blood and tumor).

This chain connects TRBV6-1 to TRBJ2-2; a possible D gene is TRBD2 (5 bases). The sequenced sample consisted of blood. The TCR comes from a female donor with papillary thyroid cancer or a benign thyroid nodule (not recorded which). Some clones in this sample may be carry-over from other donors' samples. CDR3 nucleotide sequence: TGTGCCAGCACTAATACGGGGTTGGGCAGCACCGGGGAGCTGTTTTTT. This sequence encodes CASTNTGLGSTGELFF.